This T cell receptor (beta chain) is from a study of tumor and adjacent non-tumor tissue in lung cancer. The template was RNA from unsorted bulk tissue. With regard to this clonotype: At one end the junction does not follow the germline gene, possibly because of a read error.

The germline V gene has CDR1 SGHAT and CDR2 FQNNGV. This CDR3 region has 15 residues. A modified ARM-PCR protocol with three rounds of nested PCR amplified TCRbeta. TCRdb re-called the multiplex PCR reads through MiXCR, storing one row per CDR3 protein. This table has about 140,000 distinct CDR3 sequences, around 61% appearing once. The source of this sequence is a man aged 60 to 75 with small cell lung cancer. Sequencing was done on a sample of lung tumor tissue. J is TRBJ2-1 and V is TRBV11-2; possibly TRBD2 for D (6 bases). CDR3 nucleotide sequence: TGTGCCACCAGCTTAGTTGGCGGGACCTATAGTGAGCAGTTCTTC. Its translation is CATSLVGGTYSEQFF.